Presented here are 17 T cell receptor beta chains from one specimen sequenced in a study of blood T cell repertoires in COVID-19. Only in-frame clones appear in the TCRdb table, and some are missing; sequencing was by immunoSEQ multiplex PCR. The table lists fewer than 150,000 clones, less than 85% of them singletons, with 2% to 3% in the top ten. The source material was peripheral blood. Receptors originate from a man aged 50 to 59 with acute or convalescent COVID-19.

The chain carries TRBV19 and TRBJ1-1, with D unresolved. Between the trimmed V and J ends, which lost 6 bases and 1 base, there was a span of 6 bases. The V gene's germline CDR1 is LNHDA and CDR2 SQIVND (reference sequence). CDR3 length: 12 amino acids. Here the CDR3 DNA reads TGTGCCAGTAGAAACGGGAACACTGAAGCTTTCTTT. It translates to CASRNGNTEAFF.

The genes are TRBV7-2 and TRBJ2-7, with 9 nucleotides matching TRBD2. J was trimmed by 2 bases and V by 2 bases; bases with no gene match: 4. The CDR3 contains 15 residues. Per the germline V gene, CDR1 is SGHTA and CDR2 is FQGNSA. This chain's CDR3 is CASSLTTSGAYEQYF. The CDR3 nucleotides are TGTGCCAGCAGCTTAACGACTAGCGGAGCCTACGAGCAGTACTTC.

The chain carries TRBV3-1 (or the pseudogene TRBV3-2) and TRBJ1-5; 7 bases align to TRBD1. Trimming removed 4 bases from V and 4 bases from J; junction bases left unmatched: 4. The CDR3 covers 14 residues. Germline CDR1 reads LGHDT; CDR2 reads YNNKEL (reference sequence). The CDR3: CASSRQGGNQPQHF. The CDR3 DNA follows: TGTGCCAGCAGCCGACAGGGAGGAAATCAGCCCCAGCATTTT.

This sequence joins TRBV3-1 (or the pseudogene TRBV3-2) and TRBJ2-2, with D maybe TRBD2 (5 bases). Trimming took off 0 bases at V and 5 bases at J, with 7 bases between the two ends. Germline CDR1 LGHDT, CDR2 YNNKEL (reference sequence). The CDR3 has 14 amino acids. This CDR3 is CASSQEGGTGELFF. The CDR3 bases are TGTGCCAGCAGCCAAGAAGGAGGTACCGGGGAGCTGTTTTTT.

The chain joins TRBV28 to TRBJ1-1; tentatively, D is TRBD1 (5 bases). Trimming left V 3 bases short and J 0 bases short, with 11 bases between. CDR3 length: 15 amino acids. Germline CDR1 reads MDHEN; CDR2 reads SYDVKM. The CDR3 here is CASSFLTDMNTEAFF. DNA for the CDR3: TGTGCCAGCAGTTTCCTTACGGACATGAACACTGAAGCTTTCTTT.

The rearrangement joins TRBV5-1 to TRBJ2-1; 11 positions agree with TRBD2. The CDR3 runs 16 residues. J was trimmed by 0 bases and V by 4 bases; bases with no gene match: 3. Germline V CDR1 and CDR2: SGHRS, YFSETQ. The CDR3 DNA reads TGCGCCAGCAGCATCACTAGCGGGAGCTCCTACAATGAGCAGTTCTTC. It specifies CASSITSGSSYNEQFF.

The V and J genes are TRBV29-1 and TRBJ2-5, with TRBD1 matching 8 bases. Germline CDR1 SQVTM, CDR2 ANQGSEA. This CDR3 is built from 16 residues. J gave up 3 bases and V 3 bases, and 12 bases lay outside the gene matches. This CDR3 is CSVEYPGGVGKETQYF. The DNA of the CDR3 is TGCAGCGTTGAGTATCCAGGGGGCGTTGGGAAAGAGACCCAGTACTTC.

CDR3 DNA: TGTGCCAGCACAGCTTCTTCGGACAGGGAAGCTTTCTTT. Its translation is CASTASSDREAFF. This rearrangement joins TRBV7-3 to TRBJ1-1; 7 bases map to TRBD1. This CDR3 contains 13 residues. CDR1 is SGHTA, CDR2 FQGTGA, per germline. J gave up 8 bases and V 7 bases, and 10 bases lay outside the gene matches.

V is TRBV10-3 and J is TRBJ1-1; TRBD1 matches at 7 bases. J gave up 3 bases and V 6 bases, and 4 bases lay outside the gene matches. In germline, CDR1 is ENHRY, CDR2 SYGVKD. The CDR3 totals 13 residues. The CDR3 here is CAIRRQGDTEAFF. The CDR3 DNA sequence: TGTGCCATCAGAAGACAGGGAGACACTGAAGCTTTCTTT.

The V and J genes are TRBV5-1 and TRBJ1-1; D perhaps matches TRBD1 (6 bases). Germline V lookup: CDR1 SGHRS, CDR2 YFSETQ. Trimming left V 3 bases short and J 3 bases short, with 15 bases between. This CDR3 contains 15 residues. Written as DNA, the CDR3 is TGCGCCAGCAGCTCGGACAGTTCGCTAGACACTGAAGCTTTCTTT. Amino acids: CASSSDSSLDTEAFF.

The V gene is TRBV5-1, the J gene TRBJ2-5, with 10 bases aligning to TRBD1. Trimming removed 4 bases from V and 3 bases from J; junction bases left unmatched: 3. Germline values: CDR1 SGHRS, CDR2 YFSETQ. The CDR3 sequence is 14 residues long. The CDR3 loop is CASSPGTGEETQYF. The DNA of the CDR3 is TGCGCCAGCAGCCCCGGGACAGGGGAAGAGACCCAGTACTTC.

The V call is TRBV28, the J call TRBJ2-5, with D tentatively TRBD2 (6 bases). The germline V gene has CDR1 MDHEN and CDR2 SYDVKM. Between the trimmed V and J ends, which lost 6 bases and 5 bases, there was a span of 16 bases. The CDR3 is 14 amino acids. In nucleotides, the CDR3 is TGTGCCAGCAGGCCTCATCTCGGGGGTGAGACCCAGTACTTC. Its protein is CASRPHLGGETQYF.

This chain links TRBV9 with TRBJ1-4; 8 positions agree with TRBD1. Losses at the gene ends were 0 bases for V and 7 bases for J; bases not matched to a gene: 8. Germline loops: CDR1 SGDLS, CDR2 YYNGEE. The CDR3 has 16 amino acids. The CDR3 DNA sequence: TGTGCCAGCAGCGTAGATTGGACAGGGCAGGGTGAAAAACTGTTTTTT. This gives the protein CASSVDWTGQGEKLFF.

This clone has a single count. This chain connects TRBV29-1 to TRBJ2-7, with TRBD1 matching 8 bases. Unmatched junction bases numbered 2, after V lost 7 bases and J lost 3 bases. Germline CDR1 is SQVTM and CDR2 is ANQGSEA. The CDR3 has 11 amino acids. CDR3 bases: TGCAGCGCCGGACAGGGCTACGAGCAGTACTTC. It encodes CSAGQGYEQYF.

This rearrangement joins TRBV5-6 to TRBJ2-3; maybe TRBD2 (6 bases). Germline V gene sequence: CDR1 SGHDT, CDR2 YYEEEE. V was pared by 2 bases and J by 0 bases, with 10 bases between. The CDR3 sequence is 15 residues long. The CDR3 DNA reads TGTGCCAGCAGCTTCGGGCGGGGTAGCACAGATACGCAGTATTTT. As protein: CASSFGRGSTDTQYF. The complete variable domain, with remaining parts taken from reference TRBV5-6 and TRBJ2-3, reads DAGVTQSPTHLIKTRGQQVTLRCSPKSGHDTVSWYQQALGQGPQFIFQYYEEEERQRGNFPDRFSGHQFPNYSSELNVNALLLGDSALYLCASSFGRGSTDTQYFGPGTRLTVL.

The chain couples TRBV19 to TRBJ2-1; 7 bases fit TRBD2. The J segment lost 3 bases and the V segment lost 6 bases, leaving 8 bases of the junction unmatched. This CDR3 is built from 15 residues. The germline V gene has CDR1 LNHDA and CDR2 SQIVND (reference sequence). The CDR3 sequence: CASSPAGADYNEQFF. The CDR3 DNA sequence: TGTGCCAGTAGCCCGGCGGGAGCGGACTACAATGAGCAGTTCTTC.

In regard to this clone: At the DNA level, this CDR3 is encoded by other sequences in the same sample as well. The gene calls are TRBV11-2 and TRBJ1-2, with a weak D call TRBD1 (6 bases). V shed 0 bases and J shed 7 bases, with 9 bases lying between them. From germline, CDR1 is SGHAT and CDR2 FQNNGV. There are 13 residues in the CDR3. Written as DNA, the CDR3 is TGTGCCAGCAGCTTAGACAGGGGTCGTGGCTACACCTTC. Encoded protein: CASSLDRGRGYTF.